This TCR beta chain stems from a study of tumor-infiltrating lymphocytes in oesophageal squamous cell carcinoma. Between the trimmed V and J ends, which lost 2 bases and 3 bases, there was a span of 8 bases. Germline V gene lookup returns CDR1 MNHEY and CDR2 SMNVEV (reference sequence). This CDR3 has 14 residues. Each CDR3 protein is one row after TCRdb ran MiXCR on the PCR reads. The sample consists of more than 10,000 distinct CDR3 sequences, approximately 52% of them appearing once. V gene TRBV27 combines with J gene TRBJ2-1, with D uncertain. This receptor was identified in a female donor with esophageal squamous cell carcinoma. Sequenced: esophageal tumor tissue. The CDR3 DNA is TGTGCCAGCAGTTTAGACTCCCTCTACAATGAGCAGTTCTTC. Encoded protein: CASSLDSLYNEQFF.